These T cell receptor beta chains were read from a single sample in a study of Graves' ophthalmopathy and Graves' hyperthyroidism. From the multiplex PCR reads, TCRdb called clonotypes with MiXCR, one entry per CDR3 protein. The profile shows over a million distinct CDR3 sequences, about 36% of them singletons. Input material: peripheral blood or thyroid tissue (not recorded which). The receptors derive from an adult man with Graves' hyperthyroidism. Each CDR3 is given with its conserved first and last residue. D genes are given only for firm matches. Expanded clones are given a class, and other clones once, few, many or no size at all.

V	size	D	J	CDR3	DNA
TRBV6-5	.	TRBD1	TRBJ1-1	CASYLGGQREAFF	TGTGCCAGCTACCTTGGGGGACAGCGTGAAGCTTTCTTT
TRBV10-3	.	.	TRBJ2-7	CAISEKTWTHNEQYF	TGTGCCATCAGTGAGAAGACTTGGACCCACAATGAGCAGTACTTC
TRBV12-3/TRBV12-4	few	.	TRBJ1-2	CTSRRAPSYGYTF	TGTACCAGCAGGAGAGCCCCCTCCTATGGCTACACCTTC
TRBV20-1	many	TRBD1	TRBJ2-7	CSATDAGQGALEQYF	TGCAGTGCTACGGATGCGGGACAGGGGGCGCTCGAGCAGTACTTC
TRBV2	.	.	TRBJ2-3	CASSVQGTDTQYF	TGTGCCAGCAGTGTACAGGGTACAGATACGCAGTATTTT
TRBV7-2	.	.	TRBJ2-5	CASSLKRVGSQYF	TGTGCCAGCAGCTTAAAGCGGGTGGGCTCCCAGTACTTC
TRBV29-1	many	TRBD1	TRBJ1-1	CSVRQGLNTEAFF	TGCAGCGTAAGACAGGGGTTGAACACTGAAGCTTTCTTT
TRBV6-1	few	TRBD2	TRBJ2-5	CASSASGTETQYF	TGTGCCAGCAGTGCTAGCGGGACAGAGACCCAGTACTTC
TRBV29-1	many	TRBD2	TRBJ2-7	CSVDIAGAYEQYF	TGCAGCGTTGATATAGCGGGAGCCTACGAGCAGTACTTC
TRBV29-1	.	.	TRBJ1-2	CSVGKGQINYGYTF	TGCAGCGTTGGAAAAGGACAGATTAACTATGGCTACACCTTC
TRBV4-3	.	.	TRBJ2-5	CASSHGGTAQETQSF	TGCGCCAGCAGCCACGGTGGGACTGCTCAAGAGACCCAGTCCTTC
TRBV29-1	few	.	TRBJ1-1	CSVGRGRGITEAFF	TGCAGCGTTGGCAGGGGAAGGGGAATCACTGAAGCTTTCTTT
TRBV5-1	many	TRBD2	TRBJ2-2	CASSLTSGPNTGELFF	TGCGCCAGCAGCCTGACTAGCGGCCCGAACACCGGGGAGCTGTTTTTT
TRBV28	.	.	TRBJ2-2	CASSYAGRANTGELFF	TGTGCCAGCAGTTACGCCGGCAGGGCGAACACCGGGGAGCTGTTTTTT
TRBV15	.	.	TRBJ2-3	CATSRDPNTQYF	TGTGCCACCAGCAGAGACCCGAATACGCAGTATTTT
TRBV7-9	many	.	TRBJ1-1	CASSSSAVTTEAFF	TGTGCCAGCAGCTCAAGTGCAGTTACCACTGAAGCTTTCTTT
TRBV6-6	many	.	TRBJ2-7	CASSRDGDYEQYF	TGTGCCAGCAGCCGGGACGGTGACTACGAGCAGTACTTC
TRBV12-3/TRBV12-4	few	.	TRBJ2-7	CASRLGQTYEQYF	TGTGCCAGCAGACTTGGACAGACCTACGAGCAGTACTTC
TRBV25-1	.	.	TRBJ1-5	CASVEAGNQPQHF	TGTGCCAGCGTTGAGGCTGGTAATCAGCCCCAGCATTTT
TRBV13	few	TRBD2	TRBJ2-7	CASSILAGALEQYF	TGTGCCAGCAGCATACTAGCGGGAGCTTTAGAGCAGTACTTC
TRBV6-5	many	TRBD1	TRBJ1-2	CASSADRGGGYTF	TGTGCCAGCAGTGCGGACAGGGGGGGTGGCTACACCTTC
TRBV15	many	TRBD1	TRBJ1-1	CAVTDRANTEAFF	TGTGCCGTCACTGACAGGGCGAACACTGAAGCTTTCTTT
TRBV10-1	few	.	TRBJ2-3	CASSDPTDTQYF	TGCGCCAGCAGTGACCCCACAGATACGCAGTATTTT
TRBV19	many	.	TRBJ1-4	CASKGGGATNEKLFF	TGTGCCAGCAAAGGGGGAGGTGCAACTAATGAAAAACTGTTTTTT
TRBV6-6	many	TRBD1	TRBJ1-1	CASSYSWDRERRSAFF	TGTGCCAGCAGTTACTCGTGGGACAGGGAGCGCCGTTCAGCTTTCTTT
TRBV7-2	.	TRBD2	TRBJ2-7	CASSSTGTSGSNYEQYF	TGTGCCAGCAGCTCCACCGGGACTAGCGGGAGCAATTACGAGCAGTACTTC
TRBV20-1	many	TRBD1	TRBJ1-5	CSARGGQVDQPQHF	TGCAGTGCTAGAGGGGGACAGGTAGATCAGCCCCAGCATTTT
TRBV24-1	many	.	TRBJ1-2	CATSDSVVGGYTF	TGTGCCACCAGTGATTCGGTAGTCGGGGGCTACACCTTC
TRBV12-3/TRBV12-4	many	.	TRBJ1-1	CASSFPRASTEAFF	TGTGCCAGCAGTTTTCCCCGGGCGAGCACTGAAGCTTTCTTT
TRBV10-3	few	.	TRBJ1-6	CAISDFLGGSPLHF	TGTGCCATCAGTGACTTCCTTGGCGGCTCACCCCTCCACTTT
TRBV29-1	many	.	TRBJ2-7	CSVEEMGRGSYEQYF	TGCAGCGTTGAAGAAATGGGCAGGGGTTCCTACGAGCAGTACTTC
TRBV7-2	.	.	TRBJ2-1	CASSLGGGPQETQFF	TGTGCCAGCAGCTTAGGAGGGGGGCCCCAAGAGACCCAGTTCTTC